This T cell receptor beta chain was recovered during a study of OX40 agonist ivuxolimab in advanced cancers. Per the germline V gene, CDR1 is LNHDA and CDR2 is SQIVND (reference sequence). Deletions cut 8 bases from V and 6 bases from J, with 17 bases between. The length of the CDR3 is 13 residues. Profiling relied on immunoSEQ multiplex PCR, and the TCRdb table lists in-frame clones only, not all of them. The data show around 67,000 clones, roughly nine tenths seen once. No patient had autoimmune disease or received systemic immunosuppression. The V call is TRBV19, the J call TRBJ2-7, with a possible D match to TRBD2 (5 bases). This clonotype was sampled from an adult with an advanced solid tumor such as melanoma, head and neck, liver or kidney cancer. Specimen: CD4+ or CD8+ T cells sorted from blood, collected in a trial of the OX40 agonist ivuxolimab. The CDR3 loop is CASRGTRWSEQYF. The DNA of the CDR3 is TGTGCCAGTCGGGGAACTCGGTGGTCCGAGCAGTACTTC.